This entry concerns a single T cell receptor (beta chain). Its antigen is still unknown. This sample is part of a study of Tregs in tolerant kidney transplant recipients. Study-wide results and limits: Biological reproducibility was not directly addressed in this study. Validation in larger populations is needed because few patients were studied.

Related graft donors supplied nonmyeloablative bone marrow transplants, and mixed chimerism was transient. Unstimulated Tregs (CD4+CD25+CD127-) and CD4+CD25- non-Tregs were sorted from PBMCs. Sequencing used immunoSEQ multiplex PCR; TCRdb keeps in-frame clones, though not all of them. This sample carries around 61,000 clones, around 87% of them seen once, and the ten largest clones take 3.5% to 4%. Germline V gives CDR1 SGHNT, CDR2 YYREEE (reference sequence). The CDR3 covers 15 residues. Germline trimming cut 1 base from V and 5 bases from J; bases unmatched to any gene: 8. The rearrangement joins TRBV5-4 to TRBJ1-1, with 7 bases matching TRBD1. This specimen consisted of CD4+ T cells from blood (PBMCs), obtained 6 months after the transplant. The origin of this receptor is a human patient who received a combined kidney and bone marrow transplant. Some T cells may be provided by the graft donor. The CDR3 region is CASSLPRQGRTEAFF. The DNA for the CDR3 is TGTGCCAGCAGCTTGCCCCGACAGGGACGGACTGAAGCTTTCTTT.